The 9 T cell receptor beta chains below were found in one sample sequenced in a study of cytomegalovirus exposure and HLA in healthy donors (dated by TCRdb to about 2017). Library preparation employed the immunoSEQ multiplex PCR assay. Not all clones reach the TCRdb copy of this immuneACCESS table, which keeps in-frame sequences only. Checked studies attribute under half of the gap to unresolved V genes and leave the rest unexplained. The table for this sample lists about 250,000 clones; more than 75% of them were counted only once. About 12% of the sample belongs to the ten largest clones. Sequences were obtained from PBMCs. These receptors were obtained from a man in his late teens or twenties in good health and CMV-seropositive.

V and J are TRBV30 and TRBJ2-2; 14 bases align to TRBD2. The V segment lost 2 bases and the J segment 4 bases; nucleotides outside the gene matches: 6. Germline V gene lookup returns CDR1 GTSNPN and CDR2 SVGIG (reference sequence). The CDR3 loop spans 17 amino acids. CDR3 coding DNA: TGTGCCTGGAGTTTTGGGACTAGCGGGAGCACCACCGGGGAGCTGTTTTTT. Translation: CAWSFGTSGSTTGELFF.

The chain combines TRBV2 with TRBJ2-2; tentatively, D is TRBD2 (5 bases). The V and J ends lost 7 bases and 4 bases respectively, with 13 bases between them. This CDR3 contains 14 residues. From germline, CDR1 is SNHLY and CDR2 FYNNEI. Written as DNA, the CDR3 is TGTGCCAGCAAGGCAGGCCGGGGCACCGGGGAGCTGTTTTTT. The encoded protein is CASKAGRGTGELFF.

The J gene is TRBJ2-4, the V gene TRBV2, with 9 bases lining up with TRBD2. After removal of 3 bases from V and 4 bases from J, the junction contained 13 bases not matched to a gene. Germline lookup yields CDR1 SNHLY and CDR2 FYNNEI. The CDR3 spans 18 residues. The CDR3 DNA follows: TGTGCCAGCAGTGATATGTTAGGGACTAGCCTGACAAAAAACATTCAGTACTTC. It is translated as CASSDMLGTSLTKNIQYF.

The CDR3 loop is CASSQRTYGDTQYF. The DNA for the CDR3 is TGCGCCAGCAGCCAAAGGACTTATGGGGATACGCAGTATTTT. The chain joins TRBV4-1 to TRBJ2-3; tentative D call: TRBD2 (5 bases). Trimming stripped 2 bases from V and 6 bases from J, with 12 bases between. In germline, CDR1 is MGHRA, CDR2 YSYEKL. The CDR3 is 14 amino acids.

CDR3: CASSPLSDVEAFF. Written as DNA, the CDR3 is TGTGCCAGCTCACCCTTATCTGACGTTGAAGCTTTCTTT. V is TRBV18 and J is TRBJ1-1; no reliable D call. V gave up 3 bases and J gave up 7 bases, with 12 bases separating them. Germline V gene lookup returns CDR1 KGHSH and CDR2 LQKENI. The CDR3 has 13 amino acids. The full variable domain, its missing parts supplied by reference TRBV18 and TRBJ1-1, is NAGVMQNPRHLVRRRGQEARLRCSPMKGHSHVYWYRQLPEEGLKFMVYLQKENIIDESGMPKERFSAEFPKEGPSILRIQQVVRGDSAAYFCASSPLSDVEAFFGQGTRLTVV.

This chain's CDR3 is CSVWSGPGELFF. The CDR3 DNA reads TGCAGCGTTTGGTCCGGACCCGGGGAGCTGTTTTTT. The chain joins TRBV29-1 to TRBJ2-2; D is unresolved. CDR1 is SQVTM and CDR2 is ANQGSEA in the germline V gene. The length of the CDR3 is 12 residues. Trimming stripped 5 bases from V and 6 bases from J, with 10 bases between.

The chain has TRBV27 and TRBJ2-1; D not resolved. V was cut by 1 base and J by 6 bases, with 10 bases left in between. Germline CDR1 MNHEY, CDR2 SMNVEV (reference sequence). The CDR3 consists of 14 residues. The chain's CDR3 is CASSLWNSPNEQFF. CDR3 nucleotides: TGTGCCAGCAGTTTATGGAACAGCCCCAATGAGCAGTTCTTC.

This chain uses TRBV6-5 with TRBJ1-2; D uncertain. Trimming took 10 bases from V and 3 from J, leaving 18 bases between them. The V gene's germline CDR1 is MNHEY and CDR2 SVGAGI. The CDR3 has 14 residues. CDR3 nucleotide sequence: TGTGCCACCAACCCGGGTCTACCCCACTATGGCTACACCTTC. This sequence encodes CATNPGLPHYGYTF.

The chain recombines TRBV6-1 with TRBJ1-2; D ambiguous. This CDR3 has 13 residues. CDR1 and CDR2 (germline): MNHNS, SASEGT. V was pared by 3 bases and J by 8 bases, with 13 bases between. The CDR3 DNA follows: TGTGCCAGCAGTGACTCAGGAGCGCGAGGCTACACCTTC. Amino acids: CASSDSGARGYTF.